A selection of T cell receptor beta chains follows, all from one sample in a study of CD8 T cells in Susac syndrome. TCRdb called the immunoSEQ multiplex PCR reads again in MiXCR, with one record for every CDR3 protein. In the table there are some 180,000 distinct CDR3 sequences, roughly 94% of which are singletons. Material for sequencing was CD4+ T cells from PBMCs. The receptors derive from a human donor with Susac syndrome. Both conserved end residues are part of each CDR3. Fields, in order: clone size, V gene, D gene, J gene, CDR3 protein, CDR3 DNA. The D gene is left open where the match is weak. Rows may omit the clone size; those that give it use once, few, many or a size class.

>-|TRBV30|TRBD1|TRBJ1-1
CAWRDRDRVRNTEAFF
TGTGCCTGGAGAGACCGGGACAGGGTCCGGAACACTGAAGCTTTCTTT
>-|TRBV11-2|TRBD1|TRBJ2-7
CASSQTGSEQYF
TGTGCCAGCAGCCAGACAGGGTCCGAGCAGTACTTC
>-|TRBV15|TRBD1|TRBJ2-7
CATSRDQGQGFSYEQYF
TGTGCCACCAGCAGAGACCAGGGACAGGGTTTCTCCTACGAGCAGTACTTC
>-|TRBV15|-|TRBJ2-7
CATSRDPGDEQYF
TGTGCCACCAGCAGAGATCCAGGGGACGAGCAGTACTTC
>-|TRBV28|-|TRBJ2-7
CASTNGRGEQYF
TGTGCCAGCACAAATGGGCGGGGCGAGCAGTACTTC
>-|TRBV7-2|-|TRBJ2-4
CASSPRAGELAKNIQYF
TGTGCCAGCAGCCCCCGGGCAGGGGAGCTGGCCAAAAACATTCAGTACTTC
>-|TRBV2|-|TRBJ1-5
CASSEVVRAGPQHF
TGTGCCAGCAGTGAAGTTGTCCGTGCTGGGCCCCAGCATTTT
>-|TRBV19|-|TRBJ1-2
CASSIWGLFNYGYTF
TGTGCCAGTAGTATTTGGGGTTTGTTCAACTATGGCTACACCTTC
>-|TRBV5-4|TRBD1|TRBJ1-2
CASSIPTGGEGYTF
TGTGCCAGCAGCATACCGACAGGGGGCGAGGGCTACACCTTC
>-|TRBV4-1|TRBD2|TRBJ2-7
CASSHISGRGNEQYF
TGCGCCAGCAGCCACATTAGCGGGAGAGGCAACGAGCAGTACTTC
>-|TRBV5-4|TRBD2|TRBJ2-3
CASSLPLAADTQYF
TGTGCCAGCAGCTTGCCGCTAGCGGCGGATACGCAGTATTTT
>-|TRBV6-5|TRBD2|TRBJ2-5
CASSSGLAWETQYF
TGTGCCAGCAGTTCGGGACTAGCCTGGGAGACCCAGTACTTC
>-|TRBV12-3/TRBV12-4|-|TRBJ2-7
CASSFYRTAYEQYF
TGTGCCAGCAGTTTTTACAGGACAGCCTACGAGCAGTACTTC
>-|TRBV4-1|-|TRBJ2-5
CASSLGGTEETQYF
TGCGCCAGCAGCCTAGGGGGGACAGAAGAGACCCAGTACTTC
>-|TRBV7-2|-|TRBJ2-7
CASSLDLRDEQYF
TGTGCCAGCAGCCTGGACCTAAGGGACGAGCAGTACTTC
>-|TRBV6-5|-|TRBJ2-1
CASSSLGNAGSGSYNEQFF
TGTGCCAGCAGTTCCCTCGGTAACGCAGGTTCCGGCTCCTACAATGAGCAGTTCTTC
>-|TRBV3-1|-|TRBJ2-7
CASSQVNTYEQYF
TGTGCCAGCAGCCAAGTGAACACCTACGAGCAGTACTTC
>-|TRBV14|-|TRBJ2-5
CASAESGGGETQYF
TGTGCCAGCGCCGAATCCGGTGGGGGAGAGACCCAGTACTTC
>-|TRBV29-1|-|TRBJ1-2
CSVAPSYNYGYTF
TGCAGCGTTGCCCCCTCATACAACTATGGCTACACCTTC
>-|TRBV20-1|-|TRBJ2-5
CSARDRGGQETQYF
TGCAGTGCTAGAGATCGGGGCGGCCAAGAGACCCAGTACTTC
>few|TRBV27|-|TRBJ2-7
CASSLGGSSYEQYF
TGTGCCAGCAGTTTAGGGGGCAGCTCCTACGAGCAGTACTTC
>-|TRBV29-1|-|TRBJ2-1
CAEGGWYNEQFF
TGCGCGGAGGGAGGCTGGTACAATGAGCAGTTCTTC
>-|TRBV29-1|-|TRBJ1-1
CSVDRYTEAFF
TGCAGCGTTGACAGGTACACTGAAGCTTTCTTT
>-|TRBV14|TRBD2|TRBJ2-3
CASSQGLLAGDGTDTQYF
TGTGCCAGCAGCCAAGGTCTACTAGCGGGAGACGGGACAGATACGCAGTATTTT
>-|TRBV9|-|TRBJ1-1
CASSVAGGANTEAFF
TGTGCCAGCAGCGTAGCCGGGGGCGCGAACACTGAAGCTTTCTTT
>-|TRBV15|-|TRBJ2-7
CATSRDTGNYEQYF
TGTGCCACCAGCAGAGATACAGGGAACTACGAGCAGTACTTC
>-|TRBV20-1|-|TRBJ1-4
CSASPQGTEKLFF
TGCAGTGCTAGTCCGCAGGGGACCGAAAAACTGTTTTTT
>-|TRBV10-3|TRBD1|TRBJ2-5
CAISGTGDSQETQYF
TGTGCCATCAGTGGGACAGGGGACTCCCAAGAGACCCAGTACTTC
>-|TRBV10-3|TRBD2|TRBJ2-7
CAIKRTSGRSYEQYF
TGTGCCATCAAGCGGACTAGCGGGAGGTCCTACGAGCAGTACTTC
>-|TRBV20-1|-|TRBJ2-1
CSAMAAGGEQFF
TGCAGTGCTATGGCTGCCGGCGGCGAGCAGTTCTTC
>few|TRBV7-7|-|TRBJ1-6
CASSLGPEGPRYNSPLHF
TGTGCTAGCAGCTTAGGGCCCGAGGGGCCTCGCTATAATTCACCCCTCCACTTT
>-|TRBV30|TRBD2|TRBJ2-5
CAWARGGGGETQYF
TGTGCCTGGGCCCGAGGTGGGGGGGGAGAGACCCAGTACTTC
>-|TRBV7-2|TRBD2|TRBJ2-3
CASSLVRLAGGWGPDTQYF
TGTGCCAGCAGCTTAGTGCGGCTAGCGGGAGGCTGGGGTCCAGATACGCAGTATTTT
>-|TRBV7-2|TRBD2|TRBJ2-1
CASRQDLAGGTYEQFF
TGTGCCAGCAGACAAGACCTAGCGGGAGGGACCTATGAGCAGTTCTTC
>-|TRBV7-9|-|TRBJ2-5
CASSFRGNEETQYF
TGTGCCAGCAGCTTCAGGGGCAACGAAGAGACCCAGTACTTC
>-|TRBV20-1|TRBD2|TRBJ2-5
CSARFSSGSLETQYF
TGCAGTGCCCGTTTCAGTAGCGGGAGTTTAGAGACCCAGTACTTC
>-|TRBV9|-|TRBJ1-4
CASSVSPATNEKLFF
TGTGCCAGCAGCGTCTCGCCTGCAACTAATGAAAAACTGTTTTTT
>-|TRBV29-1|-|TRBJ2-1
CSVDESYNEQFF
TGCAGCGTTGATGAGAGTTACAATGAGCAGTTCTTC
>-|TRBV7-2|-|TRBJ2-7
CASAPAGHGSYEQYF
TGTGCCAGCGCCCCTGCGGGTCATGGCTCCTACGAGCAGTACTTC
>-|TRBV27|-|TRBJ2-5
CASSFSVLGETQYF
TGTGCCAGCAGTTTTAGCGTCCTCGGGGAGACCCAGTACTTC
>-|TRBV3-1|TRBD2|TRBJ2-5
CASSHRGGSRETQYF
TGTGCCAGCAGCCATCGGGGGGGCTCGCGGGAGACCCAGTACTTC
>-|TRBV7-9|-|TRBJ1-2
CASLPPGPIYGYTF
TGTGCCAGCCTCCCCCCGGGGCCGATCTATGGCTACACCTTC
>-|TRBV19|TRBD1|TRBJ2-7
CASSIGGQGRSYEQYF
TGTGCCAGTAGTATAGGTGGACAGGGTCGTTCCTACGAGCAGTACTTC
>-|TRBV2|-|TRBJ2-7
CASSDLAYEQYF
TGTGCCAGCAGTGATCTGGCCTACGAGCAGTACTTC
>-|TRBV12-3/TRBV12-4|-|TRBJ2-7
CASSLGSSEQYF
TGTGCCAGCAGTTTAGGATCCAGCGAGCAGTACTTC
>-|TRBV19|TRBD2|TRBJ2-7
CASSEQSASGASSYEQYF
TGTGCCAGTAGTGAACAGTCGGCTAGCGGGGCGAGCTCCTACGAGCAGTACTTC
>-|TRBV20-1|-|TRBJ2-1
CSARDTTQLF
TGCAGTGCTAGAGATACGACACAGCTTTTC
>-|TRBV3-1|-|TRBJ1-1
CASTPGEHTEAFF
TGTGCCAGCACTCCCGGGGAGCACACTGAAGCTTTCTTT